The rows below give T cell receptor beta chains drawn from one sample of a study of shared clonotypes between healthy human individuals. TCRdb's table, derived via immunoSEQ multiplex PCR, lists solely in-frame clones and lacks some. The profile covers about a million clones, with approximately 80% appearing a single time and approximately 0.9% taken by the ten largest. Sample: memory CD4+ T cells from PBMCs. All receptors derive from a young man in good health. Some clones in this sample may be carry-over from other donors' samples. The CDR3 runs from the conserved cysteine through the conserved F or W. D genes are given only for firm matches. Size values are once, few and many counts, or a class for expanded clones, and some rows have none.

cdr3_nt	cdr3_aa	clone_size	v_call	d_call	j_call
TGCGCCAGCAGTGACTCCGGACAGGGCTACTACAATGAGCAGTTCTTC	CASSDSGQGYYNEQFF	NA	TRBV10-1	TRBD1	TRBJ2-1
TGTGCCAGCAGCGCAACGACAGGGGGGGAGACCCAGTACTTC	CASSATTGGETQYF	NA	TRBV5-4	TRBD1	TRBJ2-5
TGCGCCAGCAGCCCCGACAGGGGGGGATTCTATATGAACACTGAAGCTTTCTTT	CASSPDRGGFYMNTEAFF	NA	TRBV5-1	TRBD1	TRBJ1-1
TGTGCCAGCAGGGAACGCGGGAGCCGGGACGAGCAGTACTTC	CASRERGSRDEQYF	NA	TRBV6-5	TRBD2	TRBJ2-7
TGTGCCAGCTCACCCGGGACTAGCGGGAGGTACGAGCAGTACTTC	CASSPGTSGRYEQYF	few	TRBV18	TRBD2	TRBJ2-7
TGTGCCAGCAGGGGGGACAGGGAAACCGGGGAGCTGTTTTTT	CASRGDRETGELFF	NA	TRBV6-4	TRBD1	TRBJ2-2
TGTGCCAGCAGCTTAGATACACTAACCGGGGAGCTGTTTTTT	CASSLDTLTGELFF	NA	TRBV7-9	NA	TRBJ2-2
TGCGCCAGCAGCTTGTGGGGAGCCCTTAATCAGCCCCAGCATTTT	CASSLWGALNQPQHF	NA	TRBV5-1	NA	TRBJ1-5
TGTGCCAGCAGCTTTTCAGGGTCCGGGGAGCTGTTTTTT	CASSFSGSGELFF	NA	TRBV7-9	NA	TRBJ2-2
TGTGCCAGCAGCTTGGTAGGCAGGGATCAAGAGACCCAGTACTTC	CASSLVGRDQETQYF	NA	TRBV5-4	NA	TRBJ2-5
TGTGCCAGCAGCGTTTGGGGAGGCAGAGAGACCCAGTACTTC	CASSVWGGRETQYF	once	TRBV9	NA	TRBJ2-5
TGCGCCAGCAGCGCAGGGTCGGGCGGGGCTGAAGCTTTCTTT	CASSAGSGGAEAFF	NA	TRBV5-1	NA	TRBJ1-1
TGCAGTGCTGGTAGCGGGAGTCGAAATTTT	CSAGSGSRNF	NA	TRBV20-1	TRBD2	TRBJ2-3
TGTGCCAGCAGCCTGGACAGAAATGAAAAACTGTTTTTT	CASSLDRNEKLFF	NA	TRBV11-2	NA	TRBJ1-4
TGTGCCAGCAGCGTAGCATCCCCAGGGGCCACAGATACGCAGTATTTT	CASSVASPGATDTQYF	few	TRBV9	NA	TRBJ2-3
TGCGCCAGCAGCCGGGGGCTCCGGGTCCCTAGCTCTGGAAACACCATATATTTT	CASSRGLRVPSSGNTIYF	NA	TRBV5-1	NA	TRBJ1-3
TGCGCCAGCAGCCAAGTTAGAGGAGTGGAAAAACTGTTTTTT	CASSQVRGVEKLFF	NA	TRBV4-1	NA	TRBJ1-4
TGTGCCAGCAGCCCCCACCGGGCTAGCGGTTCCTACGAGCAGTACTTC	CASSPHRASGSYEQYF	NA	TRBV28	TRBD2	TRBJ2-7
TGTGCCAGCAGTCTGACGGGACTAGCGAGACATTACGAGCAGTACTTC	CASSLTGLARHYEQYF	NA	TRBV27	TRBD2	TRBJ2-7
TGTGCCAGCAGTTTAAGGGGGACACTCTCCTACGAGCAGTACTTC	CASSLRGTLSYEQYF	many	TRBV28	NA	TRBJ2-7
TGTGCCATCAGTGATCAGGGTAACTATGGCTACACCTTC	CAISDQGNYGYTF	once	TRBV10-3	NA	TRBJ1-2
TGTGCCAGTAGTCCTGGGACTAGCGGCTACGAGCAGTACTTC	CASSPGTSGYEQYF	NA	TRBV19	TRBD2	TRBJ2-7
TGTGCCAGCACCTACTGGGGAGGGCCAGGAAACACCATATATTTT	CASTYWGGPGNTIYF	NA	TRBV5-5	NA	TRBJ1-3
TGTGCCAGCAATCAACGCGGGACAGCCGAAGCTTTCTTT	CASNQRGTAEAFF	NA	TRBV7-8	TRBD1	TRBJ1-1
TGCGCCAGCAGCTTGGGGGGTAGTTGGGATCAGCCCCAGCATTTT	CASSLGGSWDQPQHF	NA	TRBV5-1	NA	TRBJ1-5
TGTGCCAGCAGTCCCACGTTAAGTAACACTGAAGCTTTCTTT	CASSPTLSNTEAFF	NA	TRBV2	NA	TRBJ1-1
TGTGCCAGTAGTAGCCGCCACGGGGGTAATCAGCCCCAGCATTTT	CASSSRHGGNQPQHF	NA	TRBV19	NA	TRBJ1-5
TGTGCCAGCAGCCCGGACAGGGTCCCAACTGGCTACACCTTC	CASSPDRVPTGYTF	NA	TRBV7-9	TRBD1	TRBJ1-2
TGTGCCAGCAGCAAGATGCATAACTATGGCTACACCTTC	CASSKMHNYGYTF	NA	TRBV9	NA	TRBJ1-2
TGTGCCAGCAGCAAAAGGGCCCCGTCGGTAGAGACCCAGTACTTC	CASSKRAPSVETQYF	NA	TRBV14	NA	TRBJ2-5
TGCGCCAGCCGCCGGACTAGCGGGAGGGCCGGGGAGCTGTTTTTT	CASRRTSGRAGELFF	medium-sized	TRBV10-1	TRBD2	TRBJ2-2
TGTGCCAGTACCCCCCAGGGCGGACCCCACTATGGCTACACCTTC	CASTPQGGPHYGYTF	few	TRBV19	NA	TRBJ1-2
TGTGCCAGCAGCGCCGGGACAGGGATCTACGAGCAGTACTTC	CASSAGTGIYEQYF	NA	TRBV5-5	TRBD1	TRBJ2-7
TGCGCCAGCAGCGCGTGGAGGGGAGAACACGGCTACACCTTC	CASSAWRGEHGYTF	NA	TRBV5-1	NA	TRBJ1-2
TGCGCCAGCAGCTTAATTCAGGGGAATAACGAGCAGTACTTC	CASSLIQGNNEQYF	NA	TRBV5-1	NA	TRBJ2-7
TGTGCCAGCAGCGAACAGGGGGAAGGCTACACCTTC	CASSEQGEGYTF	NA	TRBV9	TRBD1	TRBJ1-2
TGCGCCAGCAGCTGGAGCGGGCGAGAAGCTTTCTTT	CASSWSGREAFF	few	TRBV5-1	NA	TRBJ1-1
TGCAGCGTTTGGACACCACAGGTTCCAATGAACACTGAAGCTTTCTTT	CSVWTPQVPMNTEAFF	NA	TRBV29-1	NA	TRBJ1-1
TGTGCCAGACACAGGGGTGACGAGCAGTACTTC	CARHRGDEQYF	few	TRBV2	TRBD1	TRBJ2-7
TGTGCCAGCAGTTTAAACGGCTACGAGCAGTACTTC	CASSLNGYEQYF	NA	TRBV28	NA	TRBJ2-7
TGTGCCAGCCAAGCTGGGGGAAATGAAGCTTTCTTT	CASQAGGNEAFF	few	TRBV7-9	NA	TRBJ1-1
TGTGCCAGCAGTCCCGACAGAAACACCGGGGAGCTGTTTTTT	CASSPDRNTGELFF	NA	TRBV11-2	NA	TRBJ2-2
TGTGCCACCACCAGGGGGCCAACCACAGATACGCAGTATTTT	CATTRGPTTDTQYF	NA	TRBV28	TRBD1	TRBJ2-3
TGTGCCAGCAGTCAGGGGACAGGGGCCGAGCAGTACTTC	CASSQGTGAEQYF	NA	TRBV6-1	TRBD1	TRBJ2-7
TGCGCCAGCAGCTTGGACGCCTTGGGCGGTAGAGCCGGGGAGCTGTTTTTT	CASSLDALGGRAGELFF	NA	TRBV5-1	NA	TRBJ2-2
TGTGCCAGCAGCTTGAGGGGGAGGGAGACCCAGTACTTC	CASSLRGRETQYF	NA	TRBV5-6	NA	TRBJ2-5
TGTGCCAGCAGCGGACGGGACAGCCTCTCCTATGGCTACACCTTC	CASSGRDSLSYGYTF	NA	TRBV5-8	TRBD1	TRBJ1-2
TGTGCCAGTAGTACCTCACGGAGCTCTGGGGCCAACGTCCTGACTTTC	CASSTSRSSGANVLTF	NA	TRBV19	NA	TRBJ2-6
TGTGCCAGCAGCACCGGAGGGGCGAGGGGCAATCAGCCCCAGCATTTT	CASSTGGARGNQPQHF	NA	TRBV7-2	NA	TRBJ1-5
TGTGCCATCAGTGAGGGCAGGGCGGATGGCTACACCTTC	CAISEGRADGYTF	NA	TRBV10-3	NA	TRBJ1-2
TGTGCCAGCAGCCAAGTTAGCGGGAGTGAGCAGTTCTTC	CASSQVSGSEQFF	NA	TRBV14	TRBD2	TRBJ2-1
TGTGCCAGCAGCTGGGACTACCCCCAGGGTGAGCAGTTCTTC	CASSWDYPQGEQFF	NA	TRBV5-4	TRBD2	TRBJ2-1
TGCGCCAGCAGCTTGGCGGAGAAAGCCGGCAATGAGCAGTTCTTC	CASSLAEKAGNEQFF	NA	TRBV5-1	NA	TRBJ2-1
TGTGCCAGCAGCCTCCTGACAGGGAGCTCCTACGAGCAGTACTTC	CASSLLTGSSYEQYF	NA	TRBV7-2	TRBD1	TRBJ2-7
TGTGCCTGGAGGAGCGCAGGAACAGGGTTCTTC	CAWRSAGTGFF	NA	TRBV30	NA	TRBJ2-1
TGCGCCAGCACAATAGCGGGAGGAATCTACAATGAGCAGTTCTTC	CASTIAGGIYNEQFF	once	TRBV5-1	TRBD2	TRBJ2-1
TGTGCCAGCAGGGCCCCCGGGACAGGGGCCCAGGGGCCCCAGCATTTT	CASRAPGTGAQGPQHF	NA	TRBV28	TRBD1	TRBJ1-5
TGTGCCAGCAGTCCAACTAGCGCGGCCCCGGGCAATGAGCAGTTCTTC	CASSPTSAAPGNEQFF	once	TRBV27	TRBD2	TRBJ2-1